The rows below give T cell receptor beta chains drawn from one sample of a study of lymphopenia after photon versus proton radiotherapy. This table comes from immunoSEQ multiplex PCR, and its TCRdb copy is limited to in-frame clones, with some not included. The sample records approximately 30,000 clones, 94% being singletons. Sequenced here: peripheral blood, sampled from a patient treated with photon-based radiotherapy. The receptor source for this set is a woman in her 50s with cholangiocarcinoma. The conserved cysteine and the conserved F or W are not part of the CDR3 here.

TRBJ2-7 | TRBV7-9 | ALTGTDPYEQY
TRBJ1-2 | TRBV5-4 | ASRQWGTNYGYT
TRBJ1-5 | TRBV7-8 | ASSFTGGDQPQH
TRBJ2-2 | TRBV7-6 | ASRAGGQAGELF
TRBJ2-7 | TRBV10-2 | ASSEFARDYEQY
TRBJ2-7 | TRBV7-9 | ASSWGFGVLDSYEQY
TRBJ2-3 | TRBV15 | ATSPRRRPLGTDTQY
TRBJ1-1 | TRBV10-3 | AISQGQAWGTEAF
TRBJ2-1 | TRBV28 | ASSPYRGRIDEQF
TRBJ1-5 | TRBV29-1 | SVGGRGQPQH
TRBJ1-1 | TRBV7-9 | ASSLRPEVNTEAF
TRBJ1-2 | TRBV4-3 | ASSQDPEDAYGYT
TRBJ1-2 | TRBV5-1 | ASSLGPPTHYGYT
TRBJ2-7 | TRBV7-9 | ASSRGQGVGYEQY
TRBJ1-5 | TRBV2 | ASRGTGFGNQPQH
TRBJ1-1 | TRBV19 | ASSRDRENTEAF
TRBJ2-2 | TRBV9 | ASRGRPGASIGELF
TRBJ2-7 | TRBV11-2 | ASSLGGGRRPYEQY
TRBJ2-4 | TRBV6-1 | ASTSKEIGKNIQY
TRBJ2-2 | TRBV6-5 | ASSRGSNTGELF